The 8 T cell receptor beta chains presented below share a single source sample, sequenced in a study of blood T cell repertoires in COVID-19. Clones were sequenced by immunoSEQ multiplex PCR, and TCRdb holds only the in-frame ones, with some missing. The sample includes around 200,000 clones, around 88% of them seen just once. The sample comprised PBMCs or T cells enriched from blood (not recorded which). The receptors stem from a woman aged 25 to 45 who had been exposed to COVID-19.

The chain employs TRBV27 and TRBJ1-6, with no clear D. The CDR3 covers 15 residues. The V gene's germline CDR1 is MNHEY and CDR2 SMNVEV (reference sequence). V gave up 4 bases and J gave up 5 bases, with 12 bases separating them. The DNA of the CDR3 is TGTGCCAGCAGTTGGACGGGATTGAATAATTCACCCCTCCACTTT. Encoded protein: CASSWTGLNNSPLHF.

The chain recombines TRBV29-1 with TRBJ1-2; a weak D match, TRBD1 (6 bases). The germline CDR1 and CDR2 sequences are SQVTM and ANQGSEA. This CDR3 region has 16 residues. With 2 bases removed from V and 3 bases from J, the gap between germline ends came to 19 bases. CDR3 sequence (DNA): TGCAGCGTTGAACGGATTCGACAGGTGGGGGACTATGGCTACACCTTC. As protein: CSVERIRQVGDYGYTF.

The rearrangement links TRBV24-1 to TRBJ1-6; no clear D gene. V dropped 3 bases and J dropped 5 bases, with 7 bases sitting between them. The germline gives CDR1 KGHDR, CDR2 SFDVKD. The CDR3 has 14 residues. CDR3 nucleotide sequence: TGTGCCACCAGTGATACGGAGGATAATTCACCCCTCCACTTT. It encodes CATSDTEDNSPLHF.

The V and J genes are TRBV3-1 (or the pseudogene TRBV3-2) and TRBJ1-2, with D unclear. Germline values: CDR1 LGHDT, CDR2 YNNKEL (reference sequence). The CDR3 has 13 amino acids. Trimming removed 3 bases from V and 3 bases from J, with 8 bases in between. CDR3 amino acids: CASSHPPYYGYTF. CDR3 DNA sequence: TGTGCCAGCAGCCATCCCCCTTACTATGGCTACACCTTC.

The J gene is TRBJ2-7, the V gene TRBV7-8, with TRBD2 identical over 9 bases. The CDR3 extends over 15 amino acids. Germline CDR1 reads SGHVS; CDR2 reads FQNEAQ. The ends lost 6 bases at V and 1 base at J; junction bases unmatched: 7. CDR3 nucleotide sequence: TGTGCCAGCAGTTCGACTAGCGGTGGTTCCTACGAGCAGTACTTC. This sequence encodes CASSSTSGGSYEQYF.

The CDR3 region is CASSETDRVVGGYTF. For the CDR3, the DNA is TGTGCCAGCAGTGAAACCGACAGGGTAGTCGGTGGCTACACCTTC. The genes are TRBV2 and TRBJ1-2; 7 bases line up with TRBD1. There are 15 residues in the CDR3. The V and J ends lost 2 bases and 7 bases, in that order; junction bases with no gene match: 10. The germline V gene has CDR1 SNHLY and CDR2 FYNNEI. The full variable domain, with the rest looked up from reference TRBV2 and TRBJ1-2, is EPEVTQTPSHQVTQMGQEVILRCVPISNHLYFYWYRQILGQKVEFLVSFYNNEISEKSEIFDDQFSVERPDGSNFTLKIRSTKLEDSAMYFCASSETDRVVGGYTFGSGTRLTVV.

The gene calls are TRBV4-2 and TRBJ2-7, with TRBD1 as a possible D gene (5 bases). V was shortened by 0 bases and J by 5 bases, with 8 bases between the two germline ends. The CDR3 spans 13 residues. Per the germline V gene, CDR1 is LGHNA and CDR2 is YNFKEQ. CDR3 residues: CASSQDRADEQYF. The CDR3 nucleotides read TGTGCCAGCAGCCAAGACAGGGCGGACGAGCAGTACTTC.

The chain joins TRBV9 to TRBJ1-1; a possible D gene is TRBD1 (6 bases). Germline loops: CDR1 SGDLS, CDR2 YYNGEE. The CDR3 is 13 residues long. V lost 4 bases, J lost 6 bases, and 13 bases lay in between. The CDR3 loop is CASSPRTDAEAFF. The CDR3 bases are TGTGCCAGCAGCCCCCGGACAGACGCTGAAGCTTTCTTT.